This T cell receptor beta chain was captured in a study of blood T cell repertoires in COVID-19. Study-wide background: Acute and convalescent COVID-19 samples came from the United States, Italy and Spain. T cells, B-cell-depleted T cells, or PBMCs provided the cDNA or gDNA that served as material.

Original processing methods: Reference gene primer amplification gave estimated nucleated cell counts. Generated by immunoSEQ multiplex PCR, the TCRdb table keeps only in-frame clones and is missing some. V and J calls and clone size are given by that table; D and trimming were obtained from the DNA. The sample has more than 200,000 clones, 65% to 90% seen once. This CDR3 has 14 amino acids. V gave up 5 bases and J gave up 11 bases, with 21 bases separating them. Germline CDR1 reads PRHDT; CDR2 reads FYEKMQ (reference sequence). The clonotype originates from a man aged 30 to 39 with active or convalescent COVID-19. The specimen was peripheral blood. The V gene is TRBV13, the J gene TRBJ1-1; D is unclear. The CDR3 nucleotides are TGTGCCAGCAGCGCTAAACAGCCCGGACTGGGGGCTTTCTTT. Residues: CASSAKQPGLGAFF.